Listed below are T cell receptor beta chains from one sample, sequenced in a study of T-cell reconstitution after alpha-beta-depleted transplantation in children. Each CDR3 protein gets one entry after TCRdb re-called the PCR reads with MiXCR. The sample comprises approximately 980,000 distinct CDR3 sequences, 25% to 30% of which are singletons, and roughly 30% rests with the top ten. Sample: PBMCs, mostly from graft donor cells, taken 360 days after TCRalphabeta/CD19-depleted stem cell transplant. These TCRs come from a boy under two years old who had a stem cell transplant for SCID, so the T cells may come from the graft donor. Each CDR3 is given with its conserved first and last residue. Each record gives: CDR3 length, D gene, V gene, clone size, J gene, CDR3 protein, CDR3 DNA. A D gene is named only where the DNA matches it firmly. Clone size is given for some rows only: seen once, a few or many times, or a class if the clone is expanded.

CDR3 length: 16; D gene: NA; V gene: TRBV7-6; clone size: few; J gene: TRBJ2-1; CDR3 protein: CASSLAGRGENNEQFF; CDR3 DNA: TGTGCCAGCAGCTTAGCGGGGAGAGGAGAAAACAATGAGCAGTTCTTC
CDR3 length: 14; D gene: NA; V gene: TRBV5-1; clone size: NA; J gene: TRBJ1-1; CDR3 protein: CASTQRTGNTEAFF; CDR3 DNA: TGCGCCAGCACCCAAAGGACGGGGAACACTGAAGCTTTCTTT
CDR3 length: 15; D gene: NA; V gene: TRBV4-1; clone size: NA; J gene: TRBJ1-6; CDR3 protein: CASSLVGSYNSPLHF; CDR3 DNA: TGCGCCAGCAGCCTCGTGGGGTCCTATAATTCACCCCTCCACTTT
CDR3 length: 16; D gene: NA; V gene: TRBV4-2; clone size: few; J gene: TRBJ2-3; CDR3 protein: CASSPRQAGSTDTQYF; CDR3 DNA: TGTGCCAGCAGCCCTCGGCAGGCGGGGAGCACAGATACGCAGTATTTT
CDR3 length: 21; D gene: NA; V gene: TRBV10-3; clone size: NA; J gene: TRBJ2-7; CDR3 protein: CAISDQLGRQGAGKLSYEQYF; CDR3 DNA: TGTGCCATCAGTGACCAACTCGGGAGGCAGGGGGCGGGGAAGCTCTCCTACGAGCAGTACTTC
CDR3 length: 14; D gene: NA; V gene: TRBV15; clone size: NA; J gene: TRBJ2-5; CDR3 protein: CATSRQQGPGTQYF; CDR3 DNA: TGTGCCACCAGCAGACAGCAGGGCCCCGGGACCCAGTACTTC
CDR3 length: 12; D gene: NA; V gene: TRBV5-1; clone size: few; J gene: TRBJ2-3; CDR3 protein: CASGTRTDTQYF; CDR3 DNA: TGCGCCAGCGGGACCCGGACAGATACGCAGTATTTT
CDR3 length: 15; D gene: TRBD1; V gene: TRBV12-3/TRBV12-4; clone size: few; J gene: TRBJ1-6; CDR3 protein: CASRPGGLYNSPLHF; CDR3 DNA: TGTGCCAGCCGCCCAGGGGGCCTCTATAATTCACCCCTCCACTTT
CDR3 length: 16; D gene: TRBD1; V gene: TRBV28; clone size: NA; J gene: TRBJ2-4; CDR3 protein: CASSLMTGGRRNIQYF; CDR3 DNA: TGTGCCAGCAGCCTTATGACAGGGGGCCGCAGAAACATTCAGTACTTC
CDR3 length: 14; D gene: NA; V gene: TRBV5-1; clone size: NA; J gene: TRBJ2-2; CDR3 protein: CASSTTSGAGELFF; CDR3 DNA: TGCGCCAGCAGCACGACTTCAGGGGCCGGGGAGCTGTTTTTT
CDR3 length: 15; D gene: TRBD1; V gene: TRBV29-1; clone size: few; J gene: TRBJ2-7; CDR3 protein: CSVAIGQVSPYEQYF; CDR3 DNA: TGCAGCGTCGCGATTGGACAGGTATCACCCTACGAGCAGTACTTC
CDR3 length: 12; D gene: NA; V gene: TRBV29-1; clone size: NA; J gene: TRBJ1-1; CDR3 protein: CSVGEWGTEAFF; CDR3 DNA: TGCAGCGTTGGGGAGTGGGGGACTGAAGCTTTCTTT
CDR3 length: 16; D gene: NA; V gene: TRBV28; clone size: few; J gene: TRBJ1-5; CDR3 protein: CASRRQSQGAGQPQHF; CDR3 DNA: TGTGCCAGCAGGCGACAGTCACAGGGTGCGGGACAGCCCCAGCATTTT
CDR3 length: 16; D gene: NA; V gene: TRBV9; clone size: many; J gene: TRBJ2-3; CDR3 protein: CASSVAGPGGTDTQYF; CDR3 DNA: TGTGCCAGCAGCGTAGCAGGGCCGGGGGGCACAGATACGCAGTATTTT